This T cell receptor beta chain was identified during a study of shared clonotypes between healthy human individuals. About the study: A donor's plate count was three for CD4 naive and three for CD4 memory; CD8 naive had two and CD8 memory one.

The germline V gene encodes CDR1 SGHTA and CDR2 FQGNSA. Unmatched junction bases numbered 5, after V lost 4 bases and J lost 2 bases. The CDR3 extends over 15 amino acids. Libraries were prepared by immunoSEQ multiplex PCR; TCRdb keeps only in-frame clonotypes and omits some of them. This table has millions of clones, around 94% appearing once. The specimen sequenced was naive CD4+ T cells sorted from blood. Indicated subset: CD45RA+ positively selected. The chain carries TRBV7-2 and TRBJ2-7, with 10 bases lining up with TRBD2. This TCR came from a young man in good health. CDR3 nucleotides: TGTGCCAGCAGCTCCGGGACTAGCGTGCCCTACGAGCAGTACTTC. Residues: CASSSGTSVPYEQYF.